These 21 T cell receptor beta chains share one sample of origin, sequenced in a study of blood T cells in healthy people across ages. Primers used in a second PCR of about 6 to 11 cycles were a sample-barcoded 5' primer and a J-beta primer mix. TCRdb fed the 5' RACE reads into MiXCR, producing one record per CDR3 protein. This table holds 1.5 million to 2 million distinct CDR3 sequences, 28% found once. Sequencing was performed on blood. Receptors were obtained from a woman younger than 45 in good health.

A word on this clonotype: A much larger clonotype is one base distant, so this may be a read error. This sequence joins TRBV20-1 and TRBJ2-7; D is unresolved. The last part of the DNA fits TRBJ2-5 better; the J call may be wrong. The CDR3 loop spans 16 amino acids. Germline values: CDR1 DFQATT, CDR2 SNEGSKA (reference sequence). CDR3 sequence: CSASRVLTGVEETQYF. The CDR3 DNA is TGCAGTGCTAGTCGGGTCCTAACGGGTGTTGAAGAGACCCAGTACTTC.

This clonotype was counted only a few times. This rearrangement joins TRBV4-1 to TRBJ1-4; TRBD1 agrees at 10 bases. Unmatched junction bases numbered 6, after V lost 0 bases and J lost 8 bases. From germline, CDR1 is MGHRA and CDR2 YSYEKL. The CDR3 totals 16 residues. In DNA form, the CDR3 reads TGCGCCAGCAGCCAAGATCCGGGACAGGGGAGGGAAAAACTGTTTTTT. This sequence encodes CASSQDPGQGREKLFF.

V and J are TRBV5-1 and TRBJ2-7, with a possible D match to TRBD2 (5 bases). CDR1 SGHRS and CDR2 YFSETQ come from the germline V gene. The CDR3 runs 15 residues. Trimming left V 4 bases short and J 0 bases short, with 14 bases between. The CDR3 here is CASSPRTQSSYEQYF. In DNA form, the CDR3 reads TGCGCCAGCAGCCCGCGGACTCAGAGCTCCTACGAGCAGTACTTC.

This clonotype has only a few counts. Compared with germline, one end of the junction differs, possibly owing to a read error. The J gene is TRBJ1-3, the V gene TRBV6-6; D uncertain. The CDR3 runs to 16 residues. Looked up from germline, CDR1 is MNHNY and CDR2 is SVGAGI (reference sequence). The CDR3 protein is CAGSYSTEPSGNTIYF. The DNA for the CDR3 is TGTGCCGGCAGTTACTCGACGGAGCCGTCTGGAAACACCATATATTTT.

The chain uses TRBV2 and TRBJ2-7, with 9 bases fitting TRBD1. The CDR3 sequence is 14 residues long. The germline gives CDR1 SNHLY, CDR2 FYNNEI. With V trimmed by 6 bases and J by 6 bases, 9 bases remained unmatched. The CDR3, as DNA: TGTGCCAGCAGAACCGGGGACAGGGCAGGCGAGCAGTACTTC. As protein: CASRTGDRAGEQYF.

This clonotype was found a few times. The chain links TRBV6-5 to TRBJ1-4, with no clear D. Germline-derived CDR1 and CDR2 are MNHEY and SVGAGI. The V gene lost 2 bases and the J gene lost 7 bases, with 11 bases spanning the gap. The CDR3 has 14 residues. The CDR3 nucleotides read TGTGCCAGCAGTTACGGAGAGGGCCCTGAAAAACTGTTTTTT. The encoded protein is CASSYGEGPEKLFF.

The chain couples TRBV7-7 to TRBJ2-3; D possibly uses TRBD1 or TRBD2 (6 bases each). The CDR3 totals 15 residues. Trimming took off 5 bases at V and 5 bases at J, with 17 bases between the two ends. Germline V gene sequence: CDR1 SSHAT, CDR2 FNYEAQ (reference sequence). In DNA, the CDR3 is TGTGCCAGCAGCCAGGTCGGGGGCCGGGGAGATACGCAGTATTTT. It yields the protein CASSQVGGRGDTQYF.

This clonotype has a count of ten or more. This sequence joins TRBV9 and TRBJ2-5, with D maybe TRBD1 (6 bases). In germline, CDR1 is SGDLS, CDR2 YYNGEE. Deletions cut 3 bases from V and 11 bases from J, with 14 bases between. There are 12 residues in the CDR3. The chain's CDR3 is CASSAGTMGQYF. The CDR3 DNA is TGTGCCAGCAGCGCCGGGACAATGGGGCAGTACTTC.

J is TRBJ2-1 and V is TRBV6-5; D call uncertain. CDR3 length: 14 residues. In germline, CDR1 is MNHEY, CDR2 SVGAGI. The V gene lost 6 bases and the J gene lost 4 bases, with 13 bases spanning the gap. The CDR3 is CASRFDKIYNEQFF. For the CDR3, the DNA is TGTGCCAGCAGGTTCGACAAGATATACAATGAGCAGTTCTTC.

This clonotype has just a few counts. The V gene is TRBV12-3 or TRBV12-4, the J gene TRBJ1-1; D gene ambiguous. The V end was cut by 6 bases, the J end by 7 bases, with 9 bases between. This CDR3 has 11 amino acids. The CDR3 DNA reads TGTGCCAGCAGATTTAGAGATGAAGCTTTCTTT. Translation: CASRFRDEAFF.

CDR3 amino acids: CASSLTRDRDYEQYF. The CDR3 coding sequence is TGTGCCAGCAGCCTAACCCGGGACAGGGACTACGAGCAGTACTTC. This rearrangement joins TRBV11-2 to TRBJ2-7; 9 bases agree with TRBD1. The CDR3 runs 15 residues. The V segment lost 5 bases and the J segment 3 bases; nucleotides outside the gene matches: 8. The germline V gene encodes CDR1 SGHAT and CDR2 FQNNGV.

This clonotype was detected many times. This rearrangement joins TRBV6-5 to TRBJ1-2, with D uncertain. Between the trimmed V and J ends, which lost 6 bases and 8 bases, there was a span of 16 bases. CDR3 length: 13 amino acids. Looked up from germline, CDR1 is MNHEY and CDR2 is SVGAGI. This CDR3 reads CASSAYPAGGYTF. DNA of the CDR3: TGTGCCAGCAGCGCATACCCGGCGGGCGGCTACACCTTC.

V usage is TRBV18 and J usage is TRBJ2-2, with 8 nucleotides matching TRBD1. V lost 3 bases and J lost 8; bases outside the gene matches: 8. Germline CDR1 KGHSH, CDR2 LQKENI. The CDR3 totals 15 residues. The CDR3 spells CASSPQGASQGELFF. Here the CDR3 DNA reads TGTGCCAGCTCACCTCAGGGGGCCTCACAAGGGGAGCTGTTTTTT.

The chain couples TRBV11-2 to TRBJ2-3; D gene uncertain. The CDR3 spans 16 residues. The V gene's germline CDR1 is SGHAT and CDR2 FQNNGV. The germline V and J ends were trimmed by 2 bases and 2 bases, with 14 bases remaining between them. This chain's CDR3 is CASSLLGPQNTDTQYF. The DNA for the CDR3 is TGTGCCAGCAGCTTACTTGGGCCCCAGAACACAGATACGCAGTATTTT.

The chain uses TRBV20-1 and TRBJ2-1; D may be TRBD1 (6 bases). This CDR3 has 15 residues. Trimming removed 6 bases at V and 10 bases at J, with 25 bases between. Germline CDR1 reads DFQATT; CDR2 reads SNEGSKA (reference sequence). Here the CDR3 DNA reads TGCAGTGCCCCAGTTTTGGGGGCAAGTCCCTACGAGCAGTTCTTC. This translates into CSAPVLGASPYEQFF.

The chain has TRBV18 and TRBJ2-5; D unclear. The end of the DNA aligns better with TRBJ2-7, so the J call may be wrong. This CDR3 has 15 amino acids. The V gene's germline CDR1 is KGHSH and CDR2 LQKENI. DNA for the CDR3: TGTGCCAGCTCACCCGGTTCGACTCCTTTGGGCGAGCAGTACTTC. Its translation is CASSPGSTPLGEQYF.

This clonotype was seen a few times. The J gene is TRBJ1-5, the V gene TRBV12-3 or TRBV12-4; D gene uncertain. CDR3 length: 17 residues. V shed 4 bases and J shed 2 bases, with 18 bases lying between them. The CDR3 reads CASSYLGGRVGNQPQHF. In nucleotides, the CDR3 is TGTGCCAGCAGTTACCTCGGAGGGCGGGTTGGCAATCAGCCCCAGCATTTT.

This chain joins TRBV7-2 and TRBJ1-1; 7 nucleotides align to TRBD1. This CDR3 is built from 15 residues. V gave up 5 bases and J gave up 1 base; unmatched junction bases: 7. Germline V gene lookup returns CDR1 SGHTA and CDR2 FQGNSA. The CDR3 region has the DNA TGTGCCAGCAGCCCACAGGGGCCACCGAACACTGAAGCTTTCTTT. Protein: CASSPQGPPNTEAFF.

The rearrangement joins TRBV20-1 to TRBJ1-1, with TRBD1 identical over 8 bases. This CDR3 region has 13 residues. Germline V CDR1 and CDR2: DFQATT, SNEGSKA (reference sequence). V gave up 4 bases and J gave up 1 base; unmatched junction bases: 2. CDR3 sequence reads: CSAMGQANTEAFF. The CDR3 DNA reads TGCAGTGCTATGGGACAGGCGAACACTGAAGCTTTCTTT.

This clonotype was seen only a few times. The chain has TRBV20-1 and TRBJ1-2, with 7 bases fitting TRBD1. This CDR3 spans 13 amino acids. Germline CDR1 reads DFQATT; CDR2 reads SNEGSKA (reference sequence). The V gene end was trimmed by 3 bases and the J gene end by 3 bases; junction bases not matched to a gene: 4. The CDR3 loop reads CSASIQGDYGYTF. DNA of the CDR3: TGCAGTGCTAGTATCCAGGGGGACTATGGCTACACCTTC.

This chain links TRBV30 with TRBJ1-1, with D uncertain. With 0 bases removed from V and 13 bases from J, the gap between germline ends came to 15 bases. CDR1 is GTSNPN and CDR2 is SVGIG in the germline V gene (reference sequence). The CDR3 covers 12 residues. The CDR3 here is CAWSVTGWELFF. The CDR3 region has the DNA TGTGCCTGGAGTGTGACGGGCTGGGAGCTTTTCTTT.